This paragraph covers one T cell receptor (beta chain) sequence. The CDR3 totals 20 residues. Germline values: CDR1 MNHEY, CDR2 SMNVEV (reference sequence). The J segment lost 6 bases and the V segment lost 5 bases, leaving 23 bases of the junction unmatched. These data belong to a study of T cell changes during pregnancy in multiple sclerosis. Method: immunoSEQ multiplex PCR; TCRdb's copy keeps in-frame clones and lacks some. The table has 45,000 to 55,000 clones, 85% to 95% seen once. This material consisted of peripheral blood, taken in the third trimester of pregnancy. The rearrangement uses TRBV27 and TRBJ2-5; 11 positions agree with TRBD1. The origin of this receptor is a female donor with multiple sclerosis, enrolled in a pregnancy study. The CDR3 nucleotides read TGTGCCAGCAGTCTCTCCGGGACAGGGGGATTTGAACTCGTCAGGAAGACCCAGTACTTC. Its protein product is CASSLSGTGGFELVRKTQYF.